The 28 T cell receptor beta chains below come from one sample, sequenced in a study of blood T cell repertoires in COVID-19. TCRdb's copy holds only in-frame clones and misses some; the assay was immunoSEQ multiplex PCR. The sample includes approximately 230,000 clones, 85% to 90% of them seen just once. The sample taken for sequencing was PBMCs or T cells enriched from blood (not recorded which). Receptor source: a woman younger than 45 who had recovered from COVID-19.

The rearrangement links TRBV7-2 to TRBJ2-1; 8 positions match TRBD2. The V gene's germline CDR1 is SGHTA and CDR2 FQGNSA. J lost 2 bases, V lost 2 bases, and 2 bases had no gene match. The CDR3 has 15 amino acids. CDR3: CASSLSAGAYNEQFF. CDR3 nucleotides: TGTGCCAGCAGCTTATCAGCGGGAGCCTACAATGAGCAGTTCTTC.

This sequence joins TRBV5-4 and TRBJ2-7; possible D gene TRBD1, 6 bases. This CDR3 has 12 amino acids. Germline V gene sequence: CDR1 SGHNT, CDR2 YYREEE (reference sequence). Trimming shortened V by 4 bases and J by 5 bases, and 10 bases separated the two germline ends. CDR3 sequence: CASSLDSHEQYF. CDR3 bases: TGTGCCAGCAGCCTGGACAGCCACGAGCAGTACTTC.

CDR3 nucleotide sequence: TGTGCCAGCAGCCCCGGGACAGGGAATCAGCCCCAGCATTTT. Its protein product is CASSPGTGNQPQHF. The chain joins TRBV3-1 (or the pseudogene TRBV3-2) to TRBJ1-5; 9 bases match TRBD1. V was pared by 4 bases and J by 4 bases, with 2 bases of the junction left unmatched. Germline CDR1 is LGHDT and CDR2 is YNNKEL (reference sequence). The CDR3 has 14 residues.

CDR3 nucleotide sequence: TGTGCCAGCAGTCGTACGGGGGGCCCCCTCCACTTT. It translates to CASSRTGGPLHF. The genes are TRBV6-5 and TRBJ1-6; perhaps TRBD1 as D (6 bases). This CDR3 region has 12 residues. V shed 5 bases and J shed 13 bases, with 12 bases lying between them. Germline lookup yields CDR1 MNHEY and CDR2 SVGAGI.

CDR3 loop: CASQDRGNEKLFF. CDR3 sequence (DNA): TGCGCCAGCCAGGACAGGGGCAATGAAAAACTGTTTTTT. The V gene is TRBV23-1, the J gene TRBJ1-4; TRBD1 matches 9 bases. TRBV23-1 is an ORF, and what it does is uncertain. V dropped 8 bases and J dropped 5; count of bases not matched to a gene: 3. CDR3 length: 13 amino acids.

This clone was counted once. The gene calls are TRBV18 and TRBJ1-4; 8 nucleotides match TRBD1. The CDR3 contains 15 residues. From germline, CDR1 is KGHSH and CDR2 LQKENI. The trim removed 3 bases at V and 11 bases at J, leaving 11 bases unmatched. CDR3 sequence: CASSPDRPGQVKLFF. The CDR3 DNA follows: TGTGCCAGCTCACCGGACCGACCGGGACAGGTCAAACTGTTTTTT. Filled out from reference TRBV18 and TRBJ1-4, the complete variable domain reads NAGVMQNPRHLVRRRGQEARLRCSPMKGHSHVYWYRQLPEEGLKFMVYLQKENIIDESGMPKERFSAEFPKEGPSILRIQQVVRGDSAAYFCASSPDRPGQVKLFFGSGTQLSVL.

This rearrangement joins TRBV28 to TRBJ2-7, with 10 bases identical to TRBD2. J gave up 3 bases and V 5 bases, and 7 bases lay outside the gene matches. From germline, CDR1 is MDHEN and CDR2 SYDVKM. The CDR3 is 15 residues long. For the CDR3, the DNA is TGTGCCAGCAGTCCTTTGTCTAGCGGGAGCTACGAGCAGTACTTC. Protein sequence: CASSPLSSGSYEQYF.

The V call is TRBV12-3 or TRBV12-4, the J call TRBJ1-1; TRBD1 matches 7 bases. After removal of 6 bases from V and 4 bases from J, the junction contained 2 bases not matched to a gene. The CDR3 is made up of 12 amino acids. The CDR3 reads CASSWDSTEAFF. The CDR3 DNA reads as TGTGCCAGCAGCTGGGACAGCACTGAAGCTTTCTTT.

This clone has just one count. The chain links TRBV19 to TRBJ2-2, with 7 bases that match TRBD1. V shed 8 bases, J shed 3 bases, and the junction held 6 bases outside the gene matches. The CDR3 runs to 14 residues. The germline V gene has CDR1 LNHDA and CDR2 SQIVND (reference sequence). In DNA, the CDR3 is TGTGCCAGTCGGGACAGAGGAGACACCGGGGAGCTGTTTTTT. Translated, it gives CASRDRGDTGELFF.

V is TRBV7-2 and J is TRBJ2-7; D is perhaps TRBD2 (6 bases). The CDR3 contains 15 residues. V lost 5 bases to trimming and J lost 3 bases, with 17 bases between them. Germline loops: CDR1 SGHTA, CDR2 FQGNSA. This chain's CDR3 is CASSPAGRVDYEQYF. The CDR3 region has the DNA TGTGCCAGCAGCCCCGCGGGGCGGGTGGACTACGAGCAGTACTTC.

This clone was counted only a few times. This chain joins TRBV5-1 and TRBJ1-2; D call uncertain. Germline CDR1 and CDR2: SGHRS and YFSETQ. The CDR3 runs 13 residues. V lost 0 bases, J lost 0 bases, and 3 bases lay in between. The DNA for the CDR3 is TGCGCCAGCAGCTTGGCGTCTAACTATGGCTACACCTTC. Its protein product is CASSLASNYGYTF.

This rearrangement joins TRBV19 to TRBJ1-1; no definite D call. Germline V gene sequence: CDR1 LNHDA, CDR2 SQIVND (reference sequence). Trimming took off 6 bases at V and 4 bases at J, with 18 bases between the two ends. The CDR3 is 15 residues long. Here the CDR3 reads CASSSEGASGTEAFF. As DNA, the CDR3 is TGTGCCAGTAGCAGCGAGGGAGCATCGGGCACTGAAGCTTTCTTT.

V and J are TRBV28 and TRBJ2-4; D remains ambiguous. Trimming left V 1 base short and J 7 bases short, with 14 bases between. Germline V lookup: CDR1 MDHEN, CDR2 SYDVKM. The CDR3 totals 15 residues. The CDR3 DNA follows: TGTGCCAGCAGTTTATCATGGGCCACCGCCAACATTCAGTACTTC. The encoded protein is CASSLSWATANIQYF.

CDR3 sequence reads: CASSRPGQYTGELFF. DNA of the CDR3: TGTGCCAGCAGCCGTCCGGGACAGTACACCGGGGAGCTGTTTTTT. The chain couples TRBV7-9 to TRBJ2-2, with 7 nucleotides matching TRBD1. Germline CDR1 reads SEHNR; CDR2 reads FQNEAQ (reference sequence). J was trimmed by 3 bases and V by 5 bases; bases with no gene match: 6. This CDR3 is built from 15 residues.

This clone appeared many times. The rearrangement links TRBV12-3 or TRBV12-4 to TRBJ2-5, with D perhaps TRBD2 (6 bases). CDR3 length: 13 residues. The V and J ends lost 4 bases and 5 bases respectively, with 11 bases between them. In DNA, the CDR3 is TGTGCCAGCAGTTGGGACTCTCGGGAGACCCAGTACTTC. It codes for CASSWDSRETQYF.

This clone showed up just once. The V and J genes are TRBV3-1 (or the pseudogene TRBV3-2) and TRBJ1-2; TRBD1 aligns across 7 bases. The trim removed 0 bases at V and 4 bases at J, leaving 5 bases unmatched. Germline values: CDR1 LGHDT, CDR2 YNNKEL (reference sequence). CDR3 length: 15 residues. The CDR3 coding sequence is TGTGCCAGCAGCCAAGATCTAGGGGGCCTCTATGGCTACACCTTC. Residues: CASSQDLGGLYGYTF.

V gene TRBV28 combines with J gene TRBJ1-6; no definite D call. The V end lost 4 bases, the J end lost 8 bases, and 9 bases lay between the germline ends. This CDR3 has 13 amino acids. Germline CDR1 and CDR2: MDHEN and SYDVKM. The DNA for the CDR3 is TGTGCCAGCAGTTCCGCCGAGTATTCACCCCTCCACTTT. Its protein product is CASSSAEYSPLHF.

CDR3 in DNA: TGTGCCAGCAGTTCTCCCGGGACTAGCGCTTACAATGAGCAGTTCTTC. It encodes CASSSPGTSAYNEQFF. This chain uses TRBV27 with TRBJ2-1; 10 nucleotides agree with TRBD2. The CDR3 extends over 16 amino acids. J was trimmed by 4 bases and V by 4 bases; bases with no gene match: 7. CDR1 and CDR2 from the germline V gene are MNHEY and SMNVEV (reference sequence).

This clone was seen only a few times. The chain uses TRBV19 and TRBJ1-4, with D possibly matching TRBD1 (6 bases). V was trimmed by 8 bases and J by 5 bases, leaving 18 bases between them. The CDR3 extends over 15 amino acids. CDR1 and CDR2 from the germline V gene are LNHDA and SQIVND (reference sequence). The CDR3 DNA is TGTGCCAGTTCAACAGGGTGGGGTCGCAATGAAAAACTGTTTTTT. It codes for CASSTGWGRNEKLFF.

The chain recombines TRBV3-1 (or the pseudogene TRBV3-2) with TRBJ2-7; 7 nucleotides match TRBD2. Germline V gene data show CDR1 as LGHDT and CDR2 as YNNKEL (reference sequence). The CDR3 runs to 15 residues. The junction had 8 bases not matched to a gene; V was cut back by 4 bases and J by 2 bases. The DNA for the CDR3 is TGTGCCAGCAGCCCAAGTATGGGAGGGGCCTACGAGCAGTACTTC. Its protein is CASSPSMGGAYEQYF.

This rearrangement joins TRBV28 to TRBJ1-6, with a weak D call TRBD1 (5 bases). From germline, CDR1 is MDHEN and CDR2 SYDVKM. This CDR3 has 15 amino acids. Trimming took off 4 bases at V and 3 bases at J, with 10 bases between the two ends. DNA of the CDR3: TGTGCCAGCAGTTCTGGACAACGCTATAATTCACCCCTCCACTTT. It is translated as CASSSGQRYNSPLHF.

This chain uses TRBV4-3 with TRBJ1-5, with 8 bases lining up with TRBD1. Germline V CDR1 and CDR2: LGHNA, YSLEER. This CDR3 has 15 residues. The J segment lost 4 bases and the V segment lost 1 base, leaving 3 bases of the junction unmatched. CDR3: CASSQGDRSNQPQHF. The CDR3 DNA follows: TGCGCCAGCAGCCAAGGGGACAGGTCAAATCAGCCCCAGCATTTT.

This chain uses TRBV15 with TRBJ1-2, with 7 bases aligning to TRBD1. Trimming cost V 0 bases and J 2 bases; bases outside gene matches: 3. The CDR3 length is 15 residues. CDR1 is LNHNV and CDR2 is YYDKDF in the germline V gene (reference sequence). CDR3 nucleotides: TGTGCCACCAGCAGAGACCCGACAGGGAACTATGGCTACACCTTC. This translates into CATSRDPTGNYGYTF.

CDR3 sequence (DNA): TGCGCCAGCAGCTTTCTGACTGTAAACACTGAAGCTTTCTTT. It yields the protein CASSFLTVNTEAFF. The chain uses TRBV5-1 and TRBJ1-1; D uncertain. Germline V gene sequence: CDR1 SGHRS, CDR2 YFSETQ. This CDR3 is built from 14 residues. V was trimmed by 2 bases and J by 2 bases, leaving 10 bases between them.

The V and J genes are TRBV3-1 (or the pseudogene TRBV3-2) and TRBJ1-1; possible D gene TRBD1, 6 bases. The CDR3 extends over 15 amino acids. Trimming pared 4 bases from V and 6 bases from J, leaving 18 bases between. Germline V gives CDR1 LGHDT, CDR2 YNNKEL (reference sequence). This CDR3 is CASSPGQGSYAEAFF. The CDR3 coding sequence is TGTGCCAGCAGCCCCGGGCAGGGGAGTTACGCTGAAGCTTTCTTT.

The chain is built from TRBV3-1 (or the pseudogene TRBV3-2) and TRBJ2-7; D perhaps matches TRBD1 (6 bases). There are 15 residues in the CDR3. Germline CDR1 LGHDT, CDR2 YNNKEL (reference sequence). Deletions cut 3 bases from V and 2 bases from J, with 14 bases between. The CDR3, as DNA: TGTGCCAGCAGCCATCGACAGGCCTTTACCTACGAGCAGTACTTC. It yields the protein CASSHRQAFTYEQYF.

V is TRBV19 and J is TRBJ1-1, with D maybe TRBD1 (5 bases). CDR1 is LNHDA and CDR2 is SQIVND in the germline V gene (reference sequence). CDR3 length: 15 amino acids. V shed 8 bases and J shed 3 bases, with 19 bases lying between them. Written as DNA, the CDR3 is TGTGCCAGTGACCGGGAGAGGGGAAGCTACACTGAAGCTTTCTTT. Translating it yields CASDRERGSYTEAFF.

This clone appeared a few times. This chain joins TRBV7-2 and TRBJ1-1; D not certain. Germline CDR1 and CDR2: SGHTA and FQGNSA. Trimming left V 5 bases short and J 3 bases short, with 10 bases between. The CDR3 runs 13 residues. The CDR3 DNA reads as TGTGCCAGCAGCCCCAGAATGGACACTGAAGCTTTCTTT. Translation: CASSPRMDTEAFF.